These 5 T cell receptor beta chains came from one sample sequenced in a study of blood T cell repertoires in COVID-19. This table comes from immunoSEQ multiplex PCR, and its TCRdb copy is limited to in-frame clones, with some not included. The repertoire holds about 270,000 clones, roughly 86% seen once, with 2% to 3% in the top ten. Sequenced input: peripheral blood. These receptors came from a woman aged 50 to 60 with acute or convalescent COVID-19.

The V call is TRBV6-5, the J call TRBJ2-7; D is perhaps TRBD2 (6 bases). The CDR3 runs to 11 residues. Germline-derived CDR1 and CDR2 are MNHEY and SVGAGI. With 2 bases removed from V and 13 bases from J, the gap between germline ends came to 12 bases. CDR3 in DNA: TGTGCCAGCAGTTACGGGGGACTTCCCTACTTC. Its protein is CASSYGGLPYF.

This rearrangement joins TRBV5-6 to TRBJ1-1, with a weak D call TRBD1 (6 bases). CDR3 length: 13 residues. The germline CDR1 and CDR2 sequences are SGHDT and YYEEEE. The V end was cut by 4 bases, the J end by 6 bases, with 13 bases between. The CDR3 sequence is CASSLPRGAEAFF. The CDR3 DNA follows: TGTGCCAGCAGCCTACCCAGGGGAGCTGAAGCTTTCTTT.

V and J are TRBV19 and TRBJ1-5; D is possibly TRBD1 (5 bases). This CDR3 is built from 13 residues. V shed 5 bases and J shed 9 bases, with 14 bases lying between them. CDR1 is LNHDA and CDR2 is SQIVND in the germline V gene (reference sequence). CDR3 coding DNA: TGTGCCAGTAGTGTACAGGCCTGGGGGCCCCAGCATTTT. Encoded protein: CASSVQAWGPQHF.

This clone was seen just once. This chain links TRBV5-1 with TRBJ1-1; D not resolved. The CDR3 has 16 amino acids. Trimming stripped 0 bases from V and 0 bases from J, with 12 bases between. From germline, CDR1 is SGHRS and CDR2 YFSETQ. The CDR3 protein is CASSLASGDMNTEAFF. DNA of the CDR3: TGCGCCAGCAGCTTGGCCTCCGGAGATATGAACACTGAAGCTTTCTTT.

The CDR3 sequence: CASQESGNQPQHF. In DNA, the CDR3 is TGTGCCAGCCAAGAATCAGGTAATCAGCCCCAGCATTTT. The V and J genes are TRBV6-5 and TRBJ1-5; D remains unclear. This CDR3 has 13 amino acids. Trimming removed 8 bases from V and 4 bases from J, with 12 bases in between. Per germline, CDR1 MNHEY and CDR2 SVGAGI.